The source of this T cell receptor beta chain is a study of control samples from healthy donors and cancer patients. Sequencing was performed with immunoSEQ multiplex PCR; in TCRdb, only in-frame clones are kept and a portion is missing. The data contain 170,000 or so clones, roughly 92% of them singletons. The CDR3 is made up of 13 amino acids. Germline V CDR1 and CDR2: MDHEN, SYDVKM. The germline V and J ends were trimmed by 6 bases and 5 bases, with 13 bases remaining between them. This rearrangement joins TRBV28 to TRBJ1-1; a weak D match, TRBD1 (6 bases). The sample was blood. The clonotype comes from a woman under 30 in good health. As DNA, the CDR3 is TGTGCCAGCAGGTACTCGGACAGAACTGAAGCTTTCTTT. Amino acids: CASRYSDRTEAFF. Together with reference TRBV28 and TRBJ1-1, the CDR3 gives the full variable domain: DVKVTQSSRYLVKRTGEKVFLECVQDMDHENMFWYRQDPGLGLRLIYFSYDVKMKEKGDIPEGYSVSREKKERFSLILESASTNQTSMYLCASRYSDRTEAFFGQGTRLTVV.